Listed below are T cell receptor beta chains from one sample, sequenced in a study of cytomegalovirus exposure and HLA in healthy donors. Data came from immunoSEQ multiplex PCR; TCRdb stores just in-frame clones and leaves some out. The profile shows roughly 100,000 clones, under 85% of them singletons. The specimen was PBMCs. Receptors originate from a man aged 25 to 45 in good health and CMV-seronegative. Each CDR3 is given with its conserved first and last residue. A D gene is named only where the DNA matches it firmly. Only some rows state a clone size, as once, few, many or a class for expanded clones.

d_call	v_call	clone_size	j_call	cdr3_aa	cdr3_nt
NA	TRBV7-8	NA	TRBJ2-3	CASSALGGTQYF	TGTGCCAGCAGCGCCCTTGGCGGTACGCAGTATTTT
TRBD1	TRBV11-3	NA	TRBJ2-6	CASSLVAGGPAGANVLTF	TGTGCCAGCAGCTTAGTAGCAGGGGGCCCAGCTGGGGCCAACGTCCTGACTTTC
TRBD1	TRBV11-2	NA	TRBJ2-7	CASSLDRGTGAYEQYF	TGTGCCAGCAGCTTAGATCGGGGGACAGGGGCCTACGAGCAGTACTTC
NA	TRBV5-1	NA	TRBJ2-3	CASSLQDSTDTQYF	TGCGCCAGCAGCTTACAAGATAGCACAGATACGCAGTATTTT
TRBD2	TRBV5-4	NA	TRBJ2-5	CASTRGDETQYF	TGTGCCAGCACGCGGGGGGATGAGACCCAGTACTTC
TRBD2	TRBV2	NA	TRBJ2-3	CASQTSGGSTDTQYF	TGTGCAAGCCAAACTAGCGGAGGTAGCACAGATACGCAGTATTTT
TRBD1	TRBV2	NA	TRBJ1-3	CASTDRGLSGNTIYF	TGTGCCAGCACTGACAGGGGGCTTTCAGGAAACACCATATATTTT
TRBD1	TRBV7-9	few	TRBJ2-7	CASSLLSGTGFEQYF	TGTGCCAGCAGCTTATTGTCTGGGACAGGGTTCGAGCAGTACTTC
TRBD2	TRBV5-1	once	TRBJ2-7	CASSLGTSGSGYEQYF	TGCGCCAGCAGCTTAGGGACTAGCGGGTCCGGCTACGAGCAGTACTTC
TRBD1	TRBV19	NA	TRBJ2-7	CASSGTGGYEQYF	TGTGCCAGTAGTGGGACAGGGGGCTACGAGCAGTACTTC
NA	TRBV15	NA	TRBJ1-2	CATSRVSRGYTF	TGTGCCACCAGCAGAGTATCGCGGGGCTACACCTTC
TRBD2	TRBV11-3	NA	TRBJ2-5	CASSRGGSQETQYF	TGTGCCAGCAGCAGAGGCGGGAGCCAAGAGACCCAGTACTTC
TRBD2	TRBV4-1	NA	TRBJ2-7	CASSQAAAGTSAYEQYF	TGCGCCAGCAGCCAAGCGGCGGCCGGGACTAGCGCCTACGAGCAGTACTTC
TRBD2	TRBV2	few	TRBJ2-3	CARGLATSGGANTQYF	TGTGCCAGGGGGCTTGCGACTAGCGGGGGGGCAAATACGCAGTATTTT
NA	TRBV9	NA	TRBJ2-7	CASSVAPEVDYEQYF	TGTGCCAGCAGCGTAGCCCCGGAGGTAGACTACGAGCAGTACTTC
TRBD2	TRBV5-4	NA	TRBJ2-5	CASSPIAGGAQETQYF	TGTGCCAGCAGCCCTATAGCGGGGGGGGCACAAGAGACCCAGTACTTC